Sequencing of this TCR beta chain was carried out in a study of T cell changes during pregnancy in multiple sclerosis. V lost 2 bases and J lost 4; bases outside the gene matches: 7. The CDR3 is made up of 17 amino acids. Germline CDR1 reads SGHNT; CDR2 reads YYREEE (reference sequence). Assay used: immunoSEQ multiplex PCR; TCRdb lists only in-frame clones, some missing. The table records roughly 41,000 clones, 70% to 90% of them present only once. The sequenced sample was CD8+ T cells from peripheral blood mononuclear cells, obtained in the third trimester of pregnancy. The TCR was taken from a female donor with multiple sclerosis, enrolled in a pregnancy study. The V gene is TRBV5-4, the J gene TRBJ2-3; 13 nucleotides line up with TRBD2. CDR3 region: CASSLTLAGGPSDTQYF. CDR3 DNA: TGTGCCAGCAGCTTAACACTAGCGGGGGGGCCATCAGATACGCAGTATTTT.